This TCR beta chain originates from a study of CD8 T cells in ankylosing spondylitis. Germline V gives CDR1 MDHEN, CDR2 SYDVKM. The CDR3 contains 14 residues. V shed 7 bases, J shed 7 bases, and the junction held 9 bases outside the gene matches. This clonotype was seen only a few times. Its antigen is still unknown. Study findings and constraints: The study looked at matched synovial fluid samples from ankylosing spondylitis patients. Disease-linked clones were reported to be significantly enriched there. Within ankylosing spondylitis blood, a TCR beta motif made up of seven to nine highly homologous variants appeared to be characteristic. A number of the motif variants had already been described in reactive arthritis synovial fluid and blood.

5'-RACE, quantitative and with molecular barcodes, yielded the TCR beta libraries. TCRdb re-analysed the 5' RACE reads in MiXCR, keeping a single row per CDR3 protein. The sample consists of approximately 39,000 distinct CDR3 sequences, approximately 11% of them appearing once. V gene TRBV28 combines with J gene TRBJ2-3; 9 positions agree with TRBD2. This TCR came from a male donor with ankylosing spondylitis. Sequenced input: synovial fluid, either unsorted or a sorted T cell fraction (not recorded which). CDR3 sequence: CASNLAGEINTQYF. The CDR3 DNA reads TGTGCCAGCAACTTAGCGGGAGAAATAAATACGCAGTATTTT.